These T cell receptor beta chains were read from a single sample in a study of vaccination and CD4 T cells after COVID-19. No cognate antigen is known for these TCRs. TCRdb re-called the PCR reads with MiXCR, one entry per CDR3 protein. This table has about 16,000 distinct CDR3 sequences, roughly two fifths appearing once. The material was CD4+ T cells from blood, cultured in vitro, obtained about 7 months after SARS-CoV-2 vaccination. The receptor set was obtained from a human donor who had recovered from COVID-19. Both conserved end residues are part of each CDR3. The D gene is left open where the match is weak. For some rows the clone size is stated as once, few or many, or as a class when expanded; others skip it.

v_gene	abundance	d_gene	j_gene	CDR3nt	CDR3aa
TRBV20-1	NA	TRBD1	TRBJ1-5	TGCAGTGACCCGGACAGGCGGTGGGGTAGGGAAGCAGATAGCAATCAGCCCCAGCATTTT	CSDPDRRWGREADSNQPQHF
TRBV21-1	NA	NA	TRBJ2-5	TGTGCCAGCAGCGAGACCCCCCGAAGGGCTGGGCAAGAGACCCAGTACTTC	CASSETPRRAGQETQYF
TRBV5-4	NA	NA	TRBJ2-2	TGTGCCAGCAGAAATGCAGGATTACTCACCGGGGAGCTGTTTTTT	CASRNAGLLTGELFF
TRBV5-6	once	NA	TRBJ1-1	TGTGCCAGCAGCGCAGGGGCCGGGGAAGCTTTCTTT	CASSAGAGEAFF
TRBV7-9	NA	TRBD1	TRBJ1-4	TGTGCCAGCAGCTCAGGACAGGCCCCCAATGAAAAACTGTTTTTT	CASSSGQAPNEKLFF
TRBV19	NA	NA	TRBJ2-3	TGTGCCAGCTCTGGTGCCACAGATACGCAGTATTTT	CASSGATDTQYF
TRBV28	NA	NA	TRBJ2-7	TGTGCCAGCAGTTCCCCCGGGACACCGCCCTACGAGCAGTACTTC	CASSSPGTPPYEQYF
TRBV7-9	NA	TRBD1	TRBJ1-2	TGTGCCAGCAGTTTAATAGGGGGCTGGGGCTACACCTTC	CASSLIGGWGYTF
TRBV20-1	few	TRBD2	TRBJ2-7	TGCAGTGCTATCAAAGGGGCTAGCGGGAGGAACGAGCAGTACTTC	CSAIKGASGRNEQYF
TRBV20-1	few	TRBD1	TRBJ1-2	TGCAGTGCTAGGGTAGACAGGGACTATGGCTACACCTTC	CSARVDRDYGYTF
TRBV2	NA	NA	TRBJ1-1	TGTGCCAGCAGTGTAACCCCTGGGGCTGAAGCTTTCTTT	CASSVTPGAEAFF
TRBV20-1	NA	NA	TRBJ2-1	TGCAGTAGTGACTACCCGATCGAGAATGAGCAGTTCTTC	CSSDYPIENEQFF
TRBV7-6	NA	NA	TRBJ2-7	TGTGCCAGCAGCTTATTCTTGGCAGGGCTTGGCGAGCAGTACTTC	CASSLFLAGLGEQYF
TRBV20-1	NA	NA	TRBJ2-7	TGCAGTGCTAGTCGTCAGGGACTTCTCGAGCAGTACTTC	CSASRQGLLEQYF
TRBV27	NA	TRBD2	TRBJ2-2	TGTGCCAGCACCGGTACCCAGGGTAGCGGGAGAGGGTACACCGGGGAGCTGTTTTTT	CASTGTQGSGRGYTGELFF
TRBV27	NA	NA	TRBJ1-6	TGTGCCAGCAGTTCCAGGGCCCTCGAGACACCCCTCCACTTT	CASSSRALETPLHF
TRBV19	NA	TRBD2	TRBJ2-3	TGTGCCAGTAGTTCGTCGGGGGGGCGGGGCACAGATACGCAGTATTTT	CASSSSGGRGTDTQYF
TRBV27	NA	TRBD1	TRBJ1-6	TGTGCCAGCAGTTTAAGGAGGAACAGGGGTAATTCACCCCTCCACTTT	CASSLRRNRGNSPLHF